This record looks at one T cell receptor beta chain sequence and its context. Antigen specificity is unknown. The data belong to a study of CD8+ T cells in alopecia areata. Across the study: Those treated were given oral tofacitinib at 5 to 10 mg twice daily. Scalp area affected, as a percentage, set the severity score of treated patients.

Extracted RNA was reverse transcribed, and the resulting cDNA served as sequencing template. Using immunoSEQ multiplex PCR, the repertoire was profiled, and TCRdb retains in-frame clones only, with some absent. Of 150,000 to 250,000 clones in the sample, 50% to 60% were seen once. Treatment reported: oral pan-JAK inhibitor, 5-10 mg twice daily. CDR3 size: 12 residues. Germline loops: CDR1 SEHNR, CDR2 FQNEAQ (reference sequence). V gave up 5 bases and J gave up 10 bases, with 14 bases separating them. Study-wide results and caveats: Tofacitinib yielded significantly lower scalp clonality and fewer expanded CD8+ clones among the top 100. Baseline CD8+ expansion's link to response remains uncertain, as there was one nonresponder.

The clonotype was recovered from a human donor with alopecia areata. The sample consisted of CD4+ T cells sorted from blood, taken at week 4, from a patient treated with tofacitinib. The rearrangement uses TRBV7-9 and TRBJ1-1; D is possibly TRBD1 (6 bases). CDR3 protein: CASSSGQSRAFF. For the CDR3, the DNA is TGTGCCAGCAGCAGCGGACAGAGTAGAGCTTTCTTT.